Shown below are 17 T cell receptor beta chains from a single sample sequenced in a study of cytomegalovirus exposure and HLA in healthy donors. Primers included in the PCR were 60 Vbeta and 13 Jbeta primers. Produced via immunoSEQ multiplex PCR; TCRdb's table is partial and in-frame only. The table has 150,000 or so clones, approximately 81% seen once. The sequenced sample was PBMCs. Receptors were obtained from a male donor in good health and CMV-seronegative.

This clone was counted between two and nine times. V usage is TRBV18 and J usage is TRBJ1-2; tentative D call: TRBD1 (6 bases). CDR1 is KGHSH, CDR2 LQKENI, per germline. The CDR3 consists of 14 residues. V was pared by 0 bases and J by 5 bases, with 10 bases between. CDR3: CASSPPTGPYGYTF. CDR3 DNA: TGTGCCAGCTCACCACCGACAGGACCTTATGGCTACACCTTC.

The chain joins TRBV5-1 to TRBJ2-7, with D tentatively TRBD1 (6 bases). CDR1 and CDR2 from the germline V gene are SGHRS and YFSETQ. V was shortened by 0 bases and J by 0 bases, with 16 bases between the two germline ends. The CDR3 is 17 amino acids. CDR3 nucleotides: TGCGCCAGCAGCTTGGCCTCCGGGACACTACTCTCCTACGAGCAGTACTTC. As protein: CASSLASGTLLSYEQYF.

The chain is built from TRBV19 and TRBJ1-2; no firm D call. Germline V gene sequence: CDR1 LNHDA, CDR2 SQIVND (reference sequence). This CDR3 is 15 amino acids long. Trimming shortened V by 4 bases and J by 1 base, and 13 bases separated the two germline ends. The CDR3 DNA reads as TGTGCCAGTAGTACGAAAAGTCGAGTTAACTATGGCTACACCTTC. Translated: CASSTKSRVNYGYTF.

The DNA for the CDR3 is TGCAGCGTTGTCAGGCGTTTGGCGAACACTGAAGCTTTCTTT. Encoded protein: CSVVRRLANTEAFF. The chain is built from TRBV29-1 and TRBJ1-1; D not resolved. V was clipped by 4 bases and J by 1 base, with 13 bases between them. The CDR3 has 14 residues. Per germline, CDR1 SQVTM and CDR2 ANQGSEA.

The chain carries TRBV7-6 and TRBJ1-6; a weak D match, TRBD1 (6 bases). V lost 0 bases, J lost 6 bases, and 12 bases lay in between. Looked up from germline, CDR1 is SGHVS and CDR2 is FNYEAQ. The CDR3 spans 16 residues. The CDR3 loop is CASSLARTGTNSPLHF. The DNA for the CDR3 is TGTGCCAGCAGCTTAGCGAGAACAGGGACTAATTCACCCCTCCACTTT.

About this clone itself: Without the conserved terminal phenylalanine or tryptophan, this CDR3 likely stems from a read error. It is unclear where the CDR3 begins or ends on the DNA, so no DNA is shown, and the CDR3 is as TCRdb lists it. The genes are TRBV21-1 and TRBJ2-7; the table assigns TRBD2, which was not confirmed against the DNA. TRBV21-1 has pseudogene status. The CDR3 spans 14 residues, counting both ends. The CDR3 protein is CACRGVADSYEQYL.

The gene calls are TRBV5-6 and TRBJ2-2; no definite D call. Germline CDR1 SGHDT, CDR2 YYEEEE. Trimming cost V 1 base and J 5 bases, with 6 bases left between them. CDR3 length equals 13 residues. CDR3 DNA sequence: TGTGCCAGCAGCTTGTCCGGGACCGGGGAGCTGTTTTTT. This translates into CASSLSGTGELFF.

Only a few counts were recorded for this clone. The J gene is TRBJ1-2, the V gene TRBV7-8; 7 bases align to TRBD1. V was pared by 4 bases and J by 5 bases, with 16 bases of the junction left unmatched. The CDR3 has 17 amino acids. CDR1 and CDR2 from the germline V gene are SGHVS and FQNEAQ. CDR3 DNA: TGTGCCAGCAGCTCATCAAGGGTGGGACAGCGAGAATATGGCTACACCTTC. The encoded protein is CASSSSRVGQREYGYTF. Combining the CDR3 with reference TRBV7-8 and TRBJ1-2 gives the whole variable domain GAGVSQSPRYKVAKRGQDVALRCDPISGHVSLFWYQQALGQGPEFLTYFQNEAQLDKSGLPSDRFFAERPEGSVSTLKIQRTQQEDSAVYLCASSSSRVGQREYGYTFGSGTRLTVV.

The CDR3 DNA is TGTGCCAGCAGCTTAGGGGCCGGGAGTAACACCGGGGAGCTGTTTTTT. Translating it yields CASSLGAGSNTGELFF. The J gene is TRBJ2-2, the V gene TRBV11-2; the D gene is possibly TRBD2 (6 bases). V lost 1 base and J 2 bases, leaving 11 bases between the germline ends. The CDR3 is 16 amino acids. Germline values: CDR1 SGHAT, CDR2 FQNNGV.

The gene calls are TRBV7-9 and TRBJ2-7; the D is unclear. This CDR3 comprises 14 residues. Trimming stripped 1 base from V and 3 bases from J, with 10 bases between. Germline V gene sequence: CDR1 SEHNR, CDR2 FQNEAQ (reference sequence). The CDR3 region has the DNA TGTGCCAGCAGCTTAGATCCGGGTGGCTACGAGCAGTACTTC. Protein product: CASSLDPGGYEQYF. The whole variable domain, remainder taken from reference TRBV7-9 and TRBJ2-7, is DTGVSQNPRHKITKRGQNVTFRCDPISEHNRLYWYRQTLGQGPEFLTYFQNEAQLEKSRLLSDRFSAERPKGSFSTLEIQRTEQGDSAMYLCASSLDPGGYEQYFGPGTRLTVT.

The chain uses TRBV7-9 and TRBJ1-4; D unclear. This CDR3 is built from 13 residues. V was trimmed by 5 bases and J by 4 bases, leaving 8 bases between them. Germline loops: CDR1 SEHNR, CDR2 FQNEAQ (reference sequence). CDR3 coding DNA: TGTGCCAGCAGCCCGCGGAGTAATGAAAAACTGTTTTTT. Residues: CASSPRSNEKLFF.

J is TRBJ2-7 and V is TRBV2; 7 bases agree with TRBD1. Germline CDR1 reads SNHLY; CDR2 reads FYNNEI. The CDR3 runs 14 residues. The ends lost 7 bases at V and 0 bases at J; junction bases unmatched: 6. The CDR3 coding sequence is TGTGCCAGCAAAGGACAGGCCACCTCCTACGAGCAGTACTTC. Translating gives CASKGQATSYEQYF.

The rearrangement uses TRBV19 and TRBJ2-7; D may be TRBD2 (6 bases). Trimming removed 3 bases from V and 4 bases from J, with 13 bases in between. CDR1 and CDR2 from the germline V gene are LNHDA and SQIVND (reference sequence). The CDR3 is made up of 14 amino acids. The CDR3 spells CASSMSGGGYEQYF. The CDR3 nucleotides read TGTGCCAGTAGTATGTCTGGCGGAGGGTACGAGCAGTACTTC.

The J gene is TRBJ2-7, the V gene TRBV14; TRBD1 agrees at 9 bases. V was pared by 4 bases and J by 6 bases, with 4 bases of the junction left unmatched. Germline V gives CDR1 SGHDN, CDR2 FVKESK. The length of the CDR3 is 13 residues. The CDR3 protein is CASSLQGASEQYF. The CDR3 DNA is TGTGCCAGCAGCCTACAGGGGGCCTCCGAGCAGTACTTC.

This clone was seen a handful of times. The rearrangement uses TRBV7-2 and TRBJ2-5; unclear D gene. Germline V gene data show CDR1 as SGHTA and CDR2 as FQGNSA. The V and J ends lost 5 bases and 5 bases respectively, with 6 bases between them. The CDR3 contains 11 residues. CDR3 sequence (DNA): TGTGCCAGCAGCCGCTATGAGACCCAGTACTTC. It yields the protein CASSRYETQYF.

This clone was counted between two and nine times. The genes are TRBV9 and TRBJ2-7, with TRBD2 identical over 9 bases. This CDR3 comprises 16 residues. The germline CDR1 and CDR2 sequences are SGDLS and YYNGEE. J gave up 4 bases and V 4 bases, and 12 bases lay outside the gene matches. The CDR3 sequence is CASSLILAGEEYEQYF. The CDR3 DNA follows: TGTGCCAGCAGCCTCATTTTAGCGGGGGAGGAATACGAGCAGTACTTC.

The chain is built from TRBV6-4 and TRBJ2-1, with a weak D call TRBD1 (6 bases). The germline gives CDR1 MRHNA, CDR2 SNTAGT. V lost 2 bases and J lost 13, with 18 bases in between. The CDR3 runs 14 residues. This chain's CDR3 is CASSDPPQGPEQFF. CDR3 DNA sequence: TGTGCCAGCAGTGACCCCCCACAGGGTCCCGAACAGTTCTTC.